This T cell receptor beta chain was identified during a study of T-cell memory formation after mild COVID-19. Whole-study context: Among the donors, TCR clusters were largely specific to each donor.

The authors produced TCR alpha and TCR beta cDNA libraries with sample barcodes and UMIs by 5'RACE using constant-segment primers. TCRdb used MiXCR to reprocess the 5' RACE reads, holding one entry per CDR3 protein. The sample has 450,000 to 650,000 distinct CDR3 sequences, less than 25% seen once. Study results and caveats: Later expanders leaned CD4+, whereas clones that contracted between day 15 and 85 were balanced CD4/CD8.

This clonotype was counted at least ten times. Its cognate antigen is unknown. The CDR3 has 12 residues. V was cut by 6 bases and J by 7 bases, with 10 bases left in between. Germline loops: CDR1 SEHNR, CDR2 FQNEAQ (reference sequence). The sample consisted of PBMCs or a T cell subset sorted from them (not recorded which). The receptor was isolated from an adult woman who had mild COVID-19 (a few samples of this study predate the infection). Cell type and time point are not known. The chain is built from TRBV7-9 and TRBJ1-5; D is ambiguous. CDR3 DNA: TGTGCCAGCAGTTGGATGGACCAGCCCCAGCATTTT. Protein product: CASSWMDQPQHF.